These T cell receptor beta chains were read from a single sample in a study of regulatory T cells in long-lasting Graves disease. TCRdb called the multiplex PCR reads again in MiXCR, with one record for every CDR3 protein. The sample lists 550,000 or so distinct CDR3 sequences, approximately 12% seen once, with more than 8% in the top ten. These records were also assigned to another study, of T cells in Graves' hyperthyroidism and ophthalmopathy.

The sample consisted of peripheral blood mononuclear cells (PBMCs), taken at new diagnosis, from a patient treated with antithyroid drugs. The source of these receptors is a woman aged 25 to 45 with Graves disease. The CDR3 runs from the conserved cysteine through the conserved F or W. D genes are given only for firm matches. The size field is filled for only some rows; it gives once, few, many or a size class.

cdr3_nt cdr3_aa j_call d_call clone_size v_call
TGTGCCAGCAAGTCCTTGGACAGGGCATCCACTGAAGCTTTCTTT CASKSLDRASTEAFF TRBJ1-1 TRBD1 many TRBV2
TGTGCCTCTAACACCCCGGCCCGGAGCGGGAGGGACACCGGGGAGCTGTTTTTT CASNTPARSGRDTGELFF TRBJ2-2 TRBD2 many TRBV7-3
TGTGCCACCAACCGGGACAGGCGCACAGATACGCAGTATTTT CATNRDRRTDTQYF TRBJ2-3 TRBD1 few TRBV15
TGTGCCAGTAGCCGCTCCGGGACTAGCGGGAGTGGGAGGCAGTTCTTC CASSRSGTSGSGRQFF TRBJ2-1 TRBD2 NA TRBV19
TGTGCCAGCAGCTTATGGGGACAGGGGGGCGGTCAGAACACTGAAGCTTTCTTT CASSLWGQGGGQNTEAFF TRBJ1-1 TRBD1 many TRBV11-2
TGTGCCAGCAGTGTTAGTAGGGGTCCCACCGGGGAGCTGTTTTTT CASSVSRGPTGELFF TRBJ2-2 NA many TRBV6-1
TGTGCCAGCAGTTTCGGGACAGGGGCCGGACAGCCCCAGCATTTT CASSFGTGAGQPQHF TRBJ1-5 TRBD1 many TRBV27
TGCAGCGTCACAGGGGATCCGGCCTCTGGAAACACCATATATTTT CSVTGDPASGNTIYF TRBJ1-3 TRBD1 NA TRBV29-1
TGCGCCAGCAGATTTGGCAGGGTAGGATCGTCCGCCTACAATGAGCAGTTCTTC CASRFGRVGSSAYNEQFF TRBJ2-1 NA NA TRBV5-1
TGTGCCAGCAGTTACGCCGGGGGCACCGGGGAGCTGTTTTTT CASSYAGGTGELFF TRBJ2-2 NA NA TRBV6-2/TRBV6-3
TGTGCCAGCAGGGTAGCGGCGGCGAGGCAAGAGACCCAGTACTTC CASRVAAARQETQYF TRBJ2-5 NA many TRBV2
TGCAGTGCTCCCGGGACCTACGAGCAGTACTTC CSAPGTYEQYF TRBJ2-7 NA many TRBV20-1
TGTGCCAGCAGTGGGGGGTTGTTGGCCGGGGAGCTGTTTTTT CASSGGLLAGELFF TRBJ2-2 NA NA TRBV27
TGTGCCAGCAGTTCCACTGACCCCAAGATTGGCAAAAACATTCAGTACTTC CASSSTDPKIGKNIQYF TRBJ2-4 NA many TRBV12-3/TRBV12-4
TGTGCCAGCAGTGAAGCGGTAGCGGGAGGGGTCTACGAGCAGTACTTC CASSEAVAGGVYEQYF TRBJ2-7 TRBD2 many TRBV2
TGTGCCACCAGTGATTTGGCTAGCGGGTACCCTCGGGGTGAGCAGTTCTTC CATSDLASGYPRGEQFF TRBJ2-1 TRBD2 many TRBV24-1
TGTGCCAGCAGCGACACCGGGACAGAAGAGACCCAGTACTTC CASSDTGTEETQYF TRBJ2-5 TRBD1 many TRBV2
TGCGCCAGCAGCTTAAGGGGAGACTCTGGGGCCAACGTCCTGACTTTC CASSLRGDSGANVLTF TRBJ2-6 NA many TRBV5-1
TGTGCCAGCAGTTGCTCTCGCGGGAGCTCCTACAATGAGCAGTTCTTC CASSCSRGSSYNEQFF TRBJ2-1 TRBD2 few TRBV6-5
TGCGCCAGCAGCCTGGGGGGGGATTCACCCCTCCACTTT CASSLGGDSPLHF TRBJ1-6 NA few TRBV5-1
TGTGCCTGGAGTGTAGGTGGTGAAAAACTGTTTTTT CAWSVGGEKLFF TRBJ1-4 NA many TRBV30
TGTGCCAGCAGTTTAGCCAATTACGAGCAGTACTTC CASSLANYEQYF TRBJ2-7 NA many TRBV28
TGTGCCAGCAGCTTGGCCCAACCTGACGCTAACTATGGCTACACCTTC CASSLAQPDANYGYTF TRBJ1-2 NA few TRBV5-6
TGTGCCACACAAAGTGGGACGGCTTCAACTAATGAAAAACTGTTTTTT CATQSGTASTNEKLFF TRBJ1-4 NA NA TRBV19
TGTGCCAGTAGTATTCTGGCTTCAGGGAACACTGAAGCTTTCTTT CASSILASGNTEAFF TRBJ1-1 NA many TRBV19
TGTGCCAGCAGCTTAATTTGGTACGAGCAGTACTTC CASSLIWYEQYF TRBJ2-7 NA many TRBV7-2
TGTGCCAGTCGGACAGGGGGAGTGTACGAGCAGTACTTC CASRTGGVYEQYF TRBJ2-7 TRBD1 NA TRBV28
TGTGCCAGCAGCATCCACAGGGGGACCACTGAAGCTTTCTTT CASSIHRGTTEAFF TRBJ1-1 TRBD1 many TRBV11-2
TGTGCCAGCAGAAAGCGAACCACCGGGGAGCTGTTTTTT CASRKRTTGELFF TRBJ2-2 NA few TRBV11-1
TGTGCCATCAGTGCGGGAGTGGATTACAATGAGCAGTTCTTC CAISAGVDYNEQFF TRBJ2-1 NA many TRBV10-3
TGTGCCAGCACCCTGGGAGCGGGGGAGGGGTCGAACACTGAAGCTTTCTTT CASTLGAGEGSNTEAFF TRBJ1-1 NA many TRBV2
TGCAGTGCTCTGGACTCTCTACGGACCCATGAGCAGTTCTTC CSALDSLRTHEQFF TRBJ2-1 NA many TRBV20-1
TGTGCCAGCAGCCTTGGGGGAGGGCCACGGAATGAGCAGTTCTTC CASSLGGGPRNEQFF TRBJ2-1 TRBD2 NA TRBV13
TGCGCCAGCAGCCCTAAGGATGGTCAGGGAGCCTACGAGCAGTACTTC CASSPKDGQGAYEQYF TRBJ2-7 NA NA TRBV5-1
TGTGCCAGCAGTTTTATCCGGGCCTCAAAAGAGACCCAGTACTTC CASSFIRASKETQYF TRBJ2-5 NA many TRBV28